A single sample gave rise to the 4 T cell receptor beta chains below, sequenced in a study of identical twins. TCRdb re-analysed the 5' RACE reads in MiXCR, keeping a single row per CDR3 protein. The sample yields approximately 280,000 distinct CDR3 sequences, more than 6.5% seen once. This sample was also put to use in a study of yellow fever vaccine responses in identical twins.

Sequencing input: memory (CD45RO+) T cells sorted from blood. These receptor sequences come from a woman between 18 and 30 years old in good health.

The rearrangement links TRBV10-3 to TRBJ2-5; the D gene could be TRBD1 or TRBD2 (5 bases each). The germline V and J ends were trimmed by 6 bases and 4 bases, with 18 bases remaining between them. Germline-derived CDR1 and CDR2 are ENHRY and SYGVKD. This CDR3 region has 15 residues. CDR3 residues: CAIRGDGSPRETQYF. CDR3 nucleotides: TGTGCCATCAGGGGGGATGGGAGTCCCCGAGAGACCCAGTACTTC.

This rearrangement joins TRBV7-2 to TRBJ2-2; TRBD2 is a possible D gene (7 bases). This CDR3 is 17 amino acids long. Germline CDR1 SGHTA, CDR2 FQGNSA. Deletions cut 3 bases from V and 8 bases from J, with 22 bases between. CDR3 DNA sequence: TGTGCCAGCAGCTTTCGCGCGGTGGGGGCGGGGGCAGGGGAGCTGTTTTTT. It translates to CASSFRAVGAGAGELFF.

The CDR3 sequence: CSARGFNTEAFF. In DNA form, the CDR3 reads TGCAGTGCTAGAGGCTTCAACACTGAAGCTTTCTTT. This rearrangement joins TRBV20-1 to TRBJ1-1; D uncertain. V dropped 1 base and J dropped 2 bases, with 5 bases sitting between them. Germline CDR1 reads DFQATT; CDR2 reads SNEGSKA (reference sequence). The CDR3 spans 12 residues.

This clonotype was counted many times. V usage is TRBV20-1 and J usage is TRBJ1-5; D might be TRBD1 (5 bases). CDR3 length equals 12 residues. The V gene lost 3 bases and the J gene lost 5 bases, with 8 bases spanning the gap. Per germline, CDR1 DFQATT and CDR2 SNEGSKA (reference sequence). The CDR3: CSARPGDQPQHF. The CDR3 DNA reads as TGCAGTGCTAGGCCGGGGGATCAGCCCCAGCATTTT.